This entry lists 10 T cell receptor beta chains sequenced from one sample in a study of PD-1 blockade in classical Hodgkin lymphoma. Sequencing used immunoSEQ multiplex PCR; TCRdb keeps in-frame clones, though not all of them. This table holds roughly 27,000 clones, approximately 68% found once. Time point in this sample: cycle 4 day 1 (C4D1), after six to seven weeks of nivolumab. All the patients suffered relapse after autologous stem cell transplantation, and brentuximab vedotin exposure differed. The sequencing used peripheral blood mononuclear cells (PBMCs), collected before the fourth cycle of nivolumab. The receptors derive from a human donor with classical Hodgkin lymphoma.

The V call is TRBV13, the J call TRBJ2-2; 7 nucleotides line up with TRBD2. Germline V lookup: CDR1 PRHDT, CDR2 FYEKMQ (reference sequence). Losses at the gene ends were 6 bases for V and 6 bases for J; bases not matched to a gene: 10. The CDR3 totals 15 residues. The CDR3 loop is CASRGGSEGAGELFF. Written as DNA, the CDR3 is TGTGCCAGCAGGGGCGGGAGCGAGGGTGCCGGGGAGCTGTTTTTT.

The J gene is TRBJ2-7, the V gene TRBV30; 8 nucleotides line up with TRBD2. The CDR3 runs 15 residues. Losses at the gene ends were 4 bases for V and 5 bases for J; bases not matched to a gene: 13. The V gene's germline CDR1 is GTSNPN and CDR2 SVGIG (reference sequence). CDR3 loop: CAWTGTSRLRHEQYF. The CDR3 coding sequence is TGTGCCTGGACCGGGACTAGTCGCCTTAGGCACGAGCAGTACTTC.

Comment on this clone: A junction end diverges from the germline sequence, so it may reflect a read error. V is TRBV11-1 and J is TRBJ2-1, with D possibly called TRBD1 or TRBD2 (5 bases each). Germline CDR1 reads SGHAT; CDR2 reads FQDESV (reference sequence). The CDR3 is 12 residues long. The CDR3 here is CASSLGDRRLVF. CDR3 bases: TGTGCCAGCAGCTTAGGGGACCGACGTTTAGTCTTC.

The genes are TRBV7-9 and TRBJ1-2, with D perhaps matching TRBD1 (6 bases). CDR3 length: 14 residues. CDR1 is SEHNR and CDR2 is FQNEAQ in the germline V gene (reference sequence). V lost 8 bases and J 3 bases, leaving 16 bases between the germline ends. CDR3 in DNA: TGTGCCAGCGACGGGGGCGGGTATGACTATGGCTACACCTTC. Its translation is CASDGGGYDYGYTF.

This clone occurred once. The CDR3 protein is CASSAGTAYGYTF. Here the CDR3 DNA reads TGTGCCAGCAGCGCCGGGACAGCCTATGGCTACACCTTC. This rearrangement joins TRBV2 to TRBJ1-2; 7 nucleotides agree with TRBD1. V trimming: 6 bases; J trimming: 4 bases; junction bases outside the gene matches: 5. The CDR3 contains 13 residues. CDR1 and CDR2 (germline): SNHLY, FYNNEI.

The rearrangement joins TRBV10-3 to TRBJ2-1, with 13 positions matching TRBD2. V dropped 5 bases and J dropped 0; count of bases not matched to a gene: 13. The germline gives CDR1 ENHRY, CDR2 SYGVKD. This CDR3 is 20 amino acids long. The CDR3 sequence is CAISSTGTSGDTSSYNEQFF. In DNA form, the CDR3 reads TGTGCCATCAGTAGTACCGGGACTAGCGGGGACACTAGCTCCTACAATGAGCAGTTCTTC.

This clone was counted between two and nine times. The CDR3 is CASSQITRGEDYGYTF. CDR3 coding DNA: TGTGCCAGCAGCCAAATTACGAGGGGTGAGGACTATGGCTACACCTTC. The rearrangement joins TRBV4-2 to TRBJ1-2; D possibly corresponds to TRBD1 (5 bases). The CDR3 loop spans 16 amino acids. Germline loops: CDR1 LGHNA, CDR2 YNFKEQ. V was cut by 2 bases and J by 3 bases, with 16 bases left in between.

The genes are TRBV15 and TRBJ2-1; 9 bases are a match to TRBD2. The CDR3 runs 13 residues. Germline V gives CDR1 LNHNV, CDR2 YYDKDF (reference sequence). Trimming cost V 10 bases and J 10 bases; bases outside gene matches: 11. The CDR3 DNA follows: TGTGCCATCCCGGGACTAGCCCCTCTCGAGCAGTTCTTC. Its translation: CAIPGLAPLEQFF.

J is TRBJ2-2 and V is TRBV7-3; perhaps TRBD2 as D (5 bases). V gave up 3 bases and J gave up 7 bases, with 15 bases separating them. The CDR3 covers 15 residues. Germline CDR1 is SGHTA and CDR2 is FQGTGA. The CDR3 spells CASSFGLFGGGELFF. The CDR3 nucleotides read TGTGCCAGCAGCTTCGGACTGTTTGGAGGCGGGGAGCTGTTTTTT.

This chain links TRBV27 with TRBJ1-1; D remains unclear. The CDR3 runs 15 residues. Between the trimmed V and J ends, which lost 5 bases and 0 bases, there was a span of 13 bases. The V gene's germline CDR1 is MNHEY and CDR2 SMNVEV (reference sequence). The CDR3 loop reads CASSRQRGLNTEAFF. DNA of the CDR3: TGTGCCAGCAGTCGTCAGCGAGGGCTGAACACTGAAGCTTTCTTT.